This TCR beta chain was obtained from a study of blood T cell repertoires in COVID-19. Study background: Italy, Spain and the United States were the sources of the convalescent and acute COVID-19 samples. Sample material is recorded as cDNA or gDNA derived from T cells, B-cell-depleted T cells, or PBMCs.

Original processing methods: From reference gene primer amplification, estimates of nucleated cell counts were derived. Profiling relied on immunoSEQ multiplex PCR, and the TCRdb table lists in-frame clones only, not all of them. The DNA gave D and trimming, while V, J and clone size come from that table. Among around 250,000 clones, about 91% were seen once, and the ten largest hold 4.6%. The receptor's source is a woman aged 40-49 years who had recovered from COVID-19. Sequenced input: peripheral blood.

The DNA for the CDR3 is TGTGCCTGGAGTTTCCGCAGGGAGGATAATTCACCCCTCCACTTT. It is translated as CAWSFRREDNSPLHF. The rearrangement uses TRBV30 and TRBJ1-6; the D gene is possibly TRBD1 (5 bases). The CDR3 has 15 amino acids. Germline CDR1 reads GTSNPN; CDR2 reads SVGIG (reference sequence). Trimming left V 2 bases short and J 5 bases short, with 13 bases between. The full variable domain, its missing parts supplied by reference TRBV30 and TRBJ1-6, is SQTIHQWPATLVQPVGSPLSLECTVEGTSNPNLYWYRQAAGRGLQLLFYSVGIGQISSEVPQNLSASRPQDRQFILSSKKLLLSDSGFYLCAWSFRREDNSPLHFGNGTRLTVT.